This entry concerns a single T cell receptor beta chain. No antigen is known for it. Within one base of it there is no much larger clone, and no base qualities were kept. Patients underwent resection in Japan or China between about 2013 and 2017. Histologic diagnosis of each case was confirmed independently by two lung cancer pathologists on H&E slides. Macro-dissection after pathologic assessment enriched premalignant or tumor cells for nucleic acid extraction. FFPE tissue was used for DNA isolation with the AllPrep DNA/RNA FFPE Kit. Measured from the cysteine to the phenylalanine, the CDR3 is 14 residues long. Of the read, only the CDR3 DNA is kept; its 42 bases are in frame from base 1. CDR1 and CDR2 were assigned from the germline V gene (reference sequence) as LNHDA and SQIVND. From V the trimming removes 5 bases and from J it removes 6 bases, while the gene matches leave 6 bases of the junction unaccounted for.

The sample originates from a study of immune evolution from preneoplasia to lung adenocarcinoma (dated by TCRdb to the early 2020s). Study-level background: HLA loss of heterozygosity was found in over 6% of AIS, roughly 15% of MIA and about a third of ADC lesions, and in no AAH lesions. According to the study, over a hundred samples went through TCR sequencing. TCR sequencing data were obtained from around 51 patients. The overall cohort was made up of more than 40 patients with pulmonary nodules who had surgical resection. The immune data were combined with whole exome sequencing and methylation data from the same cohort of nodules. POLYSOLVER was used to infer class I HLA alleles from exome data, and LOHHLA was used to detect allele-specific HLA loss. Immune contexture across lung adenocarcinoma precursors and invasive adenocarcinoma was profiled using immune gene expression, TCR sequencing and multiplex immunofluorescence. Resected precursor lesions (AAH, AIS, MIA) and invasive adenocarcinomas were compared with paired morphologically normal lung tissue. Sample size was determined by specimen availability and not by a prior power calculation. Here is what the overall study found, with its caveats: Normal lung showed the highest clonality, whereas later-stage lesions appeared to have higher T cell density and diversity but lower clonality. Normal lung had the highest top T cell clone frequencies, and these frequencies appeared to fall progressively from AAH through AIS, MIA and invasive adenocarcinoma. Findings were based on association rather than direct causation; larger cohorts with long-term follow-up and longitudinal biopsies were deemed needed. The highest T cell clonality was observed in KRAS-mutant nodules compared with EGFR-mutant or double wild-type lesions. Because all patients came from Japan and China, whether the findings apply to Western populations was uncertain.

The immunoSEQ hsTCRbeta Kit was used to sequence TCR beta CDR3 regions from DNA. The study's processing was this. The ImmunoSEQ Analyzer was used to analyse the TCR sequencing data. T cell clonality was defined as 1 minus Pielou's evenness, as computed on productive rearrangements. T cell diversity was measured with the inverse Simpson index on productive templates. T cell density was defined as TCR beta template counts normalized to usable DNA, with usable DNA estimated by amplification and sequencing of housekeeping genes. Two-sided Kruskal-Wallis tests were used to compare TCR metrics across histologic stages. TCRdb provides this immuneACCESS table in a form limited to in-frame rearrangements. Some clones are lacking; in checked studies, under half of them reflect an unresolved V gene, and why the rest are absent is not known. The V and J calls and the clone size are those of that table, but D and trimming were determined from the DNA. The sample profile shows 11,000 to 15,000 clones; more than 65% of them were found once. The ten largest clones capture 2.5% to 3% of the sample.

The chain links TRBV19 with TRBJ2-1, and 8 bases in between align with TRBD1. The TCR sequence derives from a person aged 55-85 years with lung adenocarcinoma. The specimen was FFPE minimally invasive lung adenocarcinoma tissue. This sample's cell subset or site label indicates: micro-invasive lung adenocarcinoma (MIA). The bases are TGTGCCAGTAGTGACAGGGGTTTTCCCAATGAGCAGTTCTTC. Its protein reads: CASSDRGFPNEQFF. Outside the CDR3, residues come from the reference TRBV19 and TRBJ2-1 proteins, so the full variable domain is: DGGITQSPKYLFRKEGQNVTLSCEQNLNHDAMYWYRQDPGQGLRLIYYSQIVNDFQKGDIAEGYSVSREKKESFPLTVTSAQKNPTAFYLCASSDRGFPNEQFFGPGTRLTVL.